One sample yielded the 25 T cell receptor beta chains listed below, sequenced in a study of cytomegalovirus exposure and HLA in healthy donors. A multiplex PCR was run with 60 Vbeta primers and 13 Jbeta primers. Assay: immunoSEQ multiplex PCR; the TCRdb copy retains only in-frame clones and omits some. The repertoire holds about 300,000 clones, with 86% as singletons. Material: PBMCs. These receptors came from a man aged 35-49 years in good health and CMV-seropositive.

This chain joins TRBV7-9 and TRBJ2-5, with 13 positions matching TRBD2. This CDR3 comprises 17 residues. Germline values: CDR1 SEHNR, CDR2 FQNEAQ (reference sequence). V lost 5 bases to trimming and J lost 2 bases; unmatched junction nucleotides: 8. The CDR3, as DNA: TGTGCCAGCAGCACCCGACTAGCGGGAGGTATACAAGAGACCCAGTACTTC. Its translation: CASSTRLAGGIQETQYF.

The sample holds a few counts of this clone. The identical CDR3 is also encoded by other nucleotide sequences in the sample. V gene TRBV7-2 combines with J gene TRBJ1-2; 8 nucleotides line up with TRBD1. Germline-derived CDR1 and CDR2 are SGHTA and FQGNSA. With 5 bases clipped from V and 6 bases from J, the junction kept 5 bases outside the gene matches. CDR3 length equals 13 residues. The CDR3 spells CASSPGQGNGYTF. CDR3 DNA sequence: TGTGCCAGCAGCCCTGGACAGGGTAATGGCTACACCTTC.

V usage is TRBV28 and J usage is TRBJ1-1, with 9 bases identical to TRBD1. The germline CDR1 and CDR2 sequences are MDHEN and SYDVKM. Unmatched junction bases numbered 6, after V lost 5 bases and J lost 5 bases. The CDR3 runs to 14 residues. The CDR3, as DNA: TGTGCCAGCAGTAAAAGGGACAGGGCGACTGAAGCTTTCTTT. It yields the protein CASSKRDRATEAFF. Supplemented by reference TRBV28 and TRBJ1-1, the full variable domain reads DVKVTQSSRYLVKRTGEKVFLECVQDMDHENMFWYRQDPGLGLRLIYFSYDVKMKEKGDIPEGYSVSREKKERFSLILESASTNQTSMYLCASSKRDRATEAFFGQGTRLTVV.

The genes are TRBV15 and TRBJ2-2, with unresolved D. CDR1 is LNHNV and CDR2 is YYDKDF in the germline V gene (reference sequence). This CDR3 spans 14 amino acids. Trimming shortened V by 0 bases and J by 3 bases, and 5 bases separated the two germline ends. The CDR3 DNA is TGTGCCACCAGCAGAGATATTTACACCGGGGAGCTGTTTTTT. This codes for CATSRDIYTGELFF.

The table lists this clone with a few counts. The rearrangement joins TRBV4-1 to TRBJ1-4; 8 positions match TRBD1. The CDR3 sequence is 16 residues long. V was pared by 0 bases and J by 9 bases, with 9 bases of the junction left unmatched. From germline, CDR1 is MGHRA and CDR2 YSYEKL. Here the CDR3 reads CASSQDGMTGAKKLFF. The CDR3 region has the DNA TGCGCCAGCAGCCAAGATGGGATGACAGGGGCTAAAAAACTGTTTTTT.

V and J are TRBV5-8 and TRBJ2-7; 8 bases are shared with TRBD1. V was pared by 2 bases and J by 3 bases, with 1 base of the junction left unmatched. The V gene's germline CDR1 is SGHTS and CDR2 YDEGEE. This CDR3 contains 13 residues. CDR3 in DNA: TGTGCCAGCAGCTTACAGGGGGTCTACGAGCAGTACTTC. Protein sequence: CASSLQGVYEQYF. Based on the CDR3 plus reference TRBV5-8 and TRBJ2-7, the full variable domain is EAGVTQSPTHLIKTRGQQATLRCSPISGHTSVYWYQQALGLGLQFLLWYDEGEERNRGNFPPRFSGRQFPNYSSELNVNALELEDSALYLCASSLQGVYEQYFGPGTRLTVT.

The chain is built from TRBV5-4 and TRBJ2-2; no clear D gene. The CDR3 is 14 amino acids. The ends were cut back, 0 bases at V and 5 bases at J, with 8 bases in the middle. CDR1 and CDR2 (germline): SGHNT, YYREEE (reference sequence). The CDR3 protein is CASSLDFRTGELFF. CDR3 coding DNA: TGTGCCAGCAGCTTGGACTTTAGAACCGGGGAGCTGTTTTTT. The variable domain in full, with the rest retrieved from reference TRBV5-4 and TRBJ2-2, is ETGVTQSPTHLIKTRGQQVTLRCSSQSGHNTVSWYQQALGQGPQFIFQYYREEENGRGNFPPRFSGLQFPNYSSELNVNALELDDSALYLCASSLDFRTGELFFGEGSRLTVL.

The V gene is TRBV28, the J gene TRBJ1-3, with D possibly being TRBD1 (5 bases). V was trimmed by 11 bases and J by 0 bases, leaving 14 bases between them. CDR3 size: 14 residues. Germline lookup yields CDR1 MDHEN and CDR2 SYDVKM. The CDR3 here is CAGAQGFSGNTIYF. The CDR3 bases are TGTGCCGGCGCGCAGGGATTCTCTGGAAACACCATATATTTT.

CDR3 sequence reads: CASSQAGTAEQYF. Written as DNA, the CDR3 is TGCGCCAGCAGCCAAGCGGGGACAGCAGAGCAGTACTTC. The gene calls are TRBV4-1 and TRBJ2-7; TRBD1 matches 7 bases. The junction had 4 bases not matched to a gene; V was cut back by 1 base and J by 7 bases. CDR1 and CDR2 (germline): MGHRA, YSYEKL. This CDR3 is built from 13 residues.

The V gene is TRBV27, the J gene TRBJ1-1; possibly TRBD1 for D (6 bases). Trimming removed 6 bases from V and 9 bases from J, with 14 bases in between. CDR3 size: 12 residues. CDR1 is MNHEY, CDR2 SMNVEV, per germline (reference sequence). CDR3 loop: CASRPWRGQAFF. In DNA, the CDR3 is TGTGCCAGCAGACCTTGGCGGGGGCAAGCTTTCTTT.

In this sample, this clone turned up a few times. A much larger clonotype is one base distant, so this may be a read error. The V call is TRBV5-4, the J call TRBJ1-1; D uncertain. V lost 0 bases and J lost 1, with 4 bases in between. The CDR3 contains 13 residues. Germline V gene data show CDR1 as SGHNT and CDR2 as YYREEE (reference sequence). The CDR3 loop reads CASSLDRNTEAFF. CDR3 in DNA: TGTGCCAGCAGCTTGGACAGGAACACTGAAGCTTTCTTT.

CDR3 bases: TGTGCCAGCCACTCAGGGGGACAGAATCAGCCCCAGCATTTT. Translating it yields CASHSGGQNQPQHF. The chain combines TRBV5-6 with TRBJ1-5; the match to TRBD1 covers 7 bases. Trimming at V came to 7 bases and at J to 4 bases, leaving 8 bases not matched to a gene. From germline, CDR1 is SGHDT and CDR2 YYEEEE. The CDR3 is 14 amino acids.

This rearrangement joins TRBV5-3 to TRBJ2-2, with TRBD2 matching over 7 bases. TRBV5-3 is an ORF, and what it does is uncertain. The CDR3 runs to 19 residues. Trimming cost V 4 bases and J 2 bases; bases outside gene matches: 17. In DNA, the CDR3 is TGTGCCAGAAGCGCCGGAGTGGTATTCGGGGGGAGAAACACCGGGGAGCTGTTTTTT. It encodes CARSAGVVFGGRNTGELFF.

This chain uses TRBV7-2 with TRBJ1-2; 10 bases agree with TRBD1. V lost 1 base and J lost 1; bases outside the gene matches: 3. The CDR3 totals 16 residues. CDR1 SGHTA and CDR2 FQGNSA come from the germline V gene. CDR3: CASSLGGQGHNYGYTF. CDR3 DNA sequence: TGTGCCAGCAGCTTAGGGGGACAGGGGCATAACTATGGCTACACCTTC.

The V call is TRBV6-4, the J call TRBJ2-1, with 7 bases identical to TRBD2. Germline CDR1 and CDR2: MRHNA and SNTAGT. V lost 8 bases and J lost 6; bases outside the gene matches: 10. The CDR3 runs 14 residues. The DNA for the CDR3 is TGTGCCAGCCGGCCAAGCGGGGATTTCAATGAGCAGTTCTTC. Residues: CASRPSGDFNEQFF.

V and J are TRBV7-2 and TRBJ2-7, with TRBD1 matching 11 bases. This CDR3 region has 15 residues. With 5 bases clipped from V and 4 bases from J, the junction kept 7 bases outside the gene matches. Germline CDR1 is SGHTA and CDR2 is FQGNSA. For the CDR3, the DNA is TGTGCCAGCAGCCGTGGCGGGACAGGGGGATACGAGCAGTACTTC. Its protein is CASSRGGTGGYEQYF.

This clone was recorded once. The V gene is TRBV18, the J gene TRBJ2-7; 10 bases are shared with TRBD2. The germline CDR1 and CDR2 sequences are KGHSH and LQKENI. The V and J ends lost 3 bases and 6 bases, in that order; junction bases with no gene match: 11. The CDR3 runs to 16 residues. CDR3 in DNA: TGTGCCAGCTCACCCATAGAAGCGGGAGGGCCAGTCGAGCAGTACTTC. This encodes CASSPIEAGGPVEQYF.

V is TRBV29-1 and J is TRBJ2-6; tentatively, D is TRBD1 (5 bases). Germline values: CDR1 SQVTM, CDR2 ANQGSEA. The CDR3 totals 18 residues. Trimming removed 0 bases at V and 4 bases at J, with 19 bases between. The CDR3 DNA reads TGCAGCGTTGAAGATTTAGAGCAGGGCGCAACCGGGGCCAACGTCCTGACTTTC. This encodes CSVEDLEQGATGANVLTF.

The chain is built from TRBV10-3 and TRBJ2-1; D is perhaps TRBD1 (6 bases). Trimming removed 4 bases at V and 7 bases at J, with 20 bases between. The CDR3 extends over 16 amino acids. The germline gives CDR1 ENHRY, CDR2 SYGVKD. The CDR3 here is CAISGQALGSRNEQFF. In DNA, the CDR3 is TGTGCCATCAGTGGACAGGCACTGGGAAGTAGAAATGAGCAGTTCTTC.

This chain joins TRBV5-4 and TRBJ2-7, with D possibly being TRBD1 (5 bases). V was trimmed by 1 base and J by 0 bases, leaving 11 bases between them. In germline, CDR1 is SGHNT, CDR2 YYREEE (reference sequence). The CDR3 contains 15 residues. In DNA form, the CDR3 reads TGTGCCAGCAGCTTGTTGACAGCAAACTCCTACGAGCAGTACTTC. It codes for CASSLLTANSYEQYF. Looking up the rest from reference TRBV5-4 and TRBJ2-7 gives the full variable domain: ETGVTQSPTHLIKTRGQQVTLRCSSQSGHNTVSWYQQALGQGPQFIFQYYREEENGRGNFPPRFSGLQFPNYSSELNVNALELDDSALYLCASSLLTANSYEQYFGPGTRLTVT.

The chain combines TRBV7-9 with TRBJ2-7; TRBD2 agrees at 11 bases. V lost 5 bases and J lost 6; bases outside the gene matches: 6. This CDR3 contains 14 residues. Germline lookup yields CDR1 SEHNR and CDR2 FQNEAQ (reference sequence). CDR3 nucleotide sequence: TGTGCCAGCAGCCGACTAGCGGGATCGGTCGAGCAGTACTTC. It codes for CASSRLAGSVEQYF.

This clone was detected only once. V usage is TRBV14 and J usage is TRBJ1-1; TRBD1 matches at 8 bases. V shed 1 base, J shed 6 bases, and the junction held 7 bases outside the gene matches. The CDR3 spans 15 residues. Germline loops: CDR1 SGHDN, CDR2 FVKESK. The CDR3 protein is CASSQARGRGAEAFF. CDR3 nucleotide sequence: TGTGCCAGCAGCCAAGCCAGGGGGCGCGGCGCTGAAGCTTTCTTT.

V usage is TRBV29-1 and J usage is TRBJ2-2, with 9 bases identical to TRBD1. Germline loops: CDR1 SQVTM, CDR2 ANQGSEA. J lost 7 bases, V lost 4 bases, and 7 bases had no gene match. The CDR3 is 14 amino acids. CDR3 region: CSVGLQGAGGELFF. The CDR3 DNA reads as TGCAGCGTTGGACTACAGGGGGCAGGCGGGGAGCTGTTTTTT.

V usage is TRBV29-1 and J usage is TRBJ2-7; D possibly corresponds to TRBD1 (6 bases). CDR3 length: 12 amino acids. The V gene's germline CDR1 is SQVTM and CDR2 ANQGSEA. Trimming cost V 6 bases and J 2 bases, with 11 bases left between them. Here the CDR3 reads CSVLTGTYEQYF. CDR3 DNA sequence: TGCAGCGTGTTGACAGGTACCTACGAGCAGTACTTC.

The table lists this clone with a count of one. V usage is TRBV5-1 and J usage is TRBJ2-7, with D possibly TRBD1 on 5 matching bases. The CDR3 has 14 residues. V was pared by 0 bases and J by 3 bases, with 10 bases between. CDR1 and CDR2 (germline): SGHRS, YFSETQ. The CDR3 here is CASSLVAGNYEQYF. The CDR3 region has the DNA TGCGCCAGCAGCTTGGTGGCAGGGAACTACGAGCAGTACTTC.